This T cell receptor (beta chain) is from a study of OX40 agonist ivuxolimab in advanced cancers. Repertoires were generated with immunoSEQ multiplex PCR, while TCRdb's copy carries only in-frame clones and drops some. Found here are around 69,000 clones, around 88% of them singletons; the top ten hold roughly 2.9%. This CDR3 region has 13 residues. V gave up 7 bases and J gave up 6 bases, with 15 bases separating them. Germline CDR1 SQVTM, CDR2 ANQGSEA. About this clone: Its antigen is unknown.

Broader study findings: The expanded peripheral T cells' antigen specificity was not determined. The authors also found low normalized T-cell clonal expansion in some nonresponders.

The chain joins TRBV29-1 to TRBJ1-4; D call uncertain. The TCR originated in an adult with an advanced solid tumor such as melanoma, head and neck, liver or kidney cancer. The sample here was CD4+ or CD8+ T cells sorted from blood, taken in a trial of the OX40 agonist ivuxolimab. The CDR3 nucleotides are TGCAGCGGGGCTGCCGGGGTATATGAAAAACTGTTTTTT. It translates to CSGAAGVYEKLFF.